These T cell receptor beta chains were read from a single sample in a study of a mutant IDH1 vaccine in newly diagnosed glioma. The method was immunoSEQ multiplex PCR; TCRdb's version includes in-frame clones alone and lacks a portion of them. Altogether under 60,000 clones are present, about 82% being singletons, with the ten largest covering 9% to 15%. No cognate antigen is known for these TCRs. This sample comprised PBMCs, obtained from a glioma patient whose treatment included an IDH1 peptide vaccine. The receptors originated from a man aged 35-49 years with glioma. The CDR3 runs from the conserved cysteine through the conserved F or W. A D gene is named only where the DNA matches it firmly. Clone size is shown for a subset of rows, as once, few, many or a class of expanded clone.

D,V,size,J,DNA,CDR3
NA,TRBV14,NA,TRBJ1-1,TGTGCCAGCAGCTATCGGGACACGGGGCCGGGTACTGAAGCTTTCTTT,CASSYRDTGPGTEAFF
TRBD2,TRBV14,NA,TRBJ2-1,TGTGCCAGCAGCCAGGGTAGGACTAGCGGCTACAATGAGCAGTTCTTC,CASSQGRTSGYNEQFF
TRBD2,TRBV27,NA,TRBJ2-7,TGTGCCAGCAGTACCCTCGGGAGGATTGAGAGATACGAGCAGTACTTC,CASSTLGRIERYEQYF
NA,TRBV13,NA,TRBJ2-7,TGTGCCAGCAGCTTAGGGGACTCGACCTACGAGCAGTACTTC,CASSLGDSTYEQYF
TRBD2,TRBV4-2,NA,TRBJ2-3,TGTGCCAGCAGCCAAGATAGGGCGGGGGGTACGCAGTATTTT,CASSQDRAGGTQYF
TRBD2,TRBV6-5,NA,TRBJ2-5,TGTGCCAGCAGTTACGGGGGACTAGGGGAGACCCAGTACTTC,CASSYGGLGETQYF
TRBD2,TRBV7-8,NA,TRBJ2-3,TGTGCCAGCAGCCCTAAGGGCGCGGGAGGGGATAGCACAGATACGCAGTATTTT,CASSPKGAGGDSTDTQYF
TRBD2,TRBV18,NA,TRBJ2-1,TGTGCCAGCTCCCGCGGACTAGCGGGAGACAATAATGAGCAGTTCTTC,CASSRGLAGDNNEQFF
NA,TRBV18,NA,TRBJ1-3,TGTGCCAGCTCACCACGAGGGACACGGAGCTCTGGAAACACCATATATTTT,CASSPRGTRSSGNTIYF
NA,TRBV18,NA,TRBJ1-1,TGTGCCAGCTCAAGCGGGCCGAACACTGAAGCTTTCTTT,CASSSGPNTEAFF
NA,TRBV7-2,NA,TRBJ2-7,TGTGCCAGCAGCCCCGTGCCGGGGGAGTACGAGCAGTACTTC,CASSPVPGEYEQYF
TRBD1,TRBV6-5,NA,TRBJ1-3,TGTGCCAGCAGAGCACAGGGGAGCTCTGGAAACACCATATATTTT,CASRAQGSSGNTIYF
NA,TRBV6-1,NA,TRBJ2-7,TGTGCCAGCAGTGCTCGGACCGCAAGCGGCTACGAGCAGTACTTC,CASSARTASGYEQYF
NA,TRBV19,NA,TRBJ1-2,TGTGCCAGTAGCACCGGACAATCTCTTGGCTACACCTTC,CASSTGQSLGYTF
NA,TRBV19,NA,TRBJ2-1,TGTGCCAGTAGTATAGCACTAGAGCGTGAGCAGTTCTTC,CASSIALEREQFF
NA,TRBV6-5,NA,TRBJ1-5,TGTGCCAGCAGTTGGGGGGGCCCAAGGGGCAATCAGCCCCAGCATTTT,CASSWGGPRGNQPQHF
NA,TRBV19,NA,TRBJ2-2,TGTGCCAGTAGTGGGCACACCAACACCGGGGAGCTGTTTTTT,CASSGHTNTGELFF
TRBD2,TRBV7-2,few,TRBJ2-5,TGTGCCAGCAGACAAAGACTAGCGGGAACTCAAGAGACCCAGTACTTC,CASRQRLAGTQETQYF
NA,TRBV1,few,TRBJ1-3,TGCACCAGCAGCCTAAGACAGGACACTGGAAACACCATATATTTT,CTSSLRQDTGNTIYF
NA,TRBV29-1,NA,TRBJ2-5,TGCAGCGTAGAAGGGACATTGCAAGAGACCCAGTACTTC,CSVEGTLQETQYF
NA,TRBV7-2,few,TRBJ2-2,TGTGCCAGCAGCTTAGGCCTAGCGACCACCGGGGAGCTGTTTTTT,CASSLGLATTGELFF
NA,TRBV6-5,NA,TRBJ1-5,TGTGCCAGCAGCCATCTCCGCGGTCAGCCCCAGCATTTT,CASSHLRGQPQHF
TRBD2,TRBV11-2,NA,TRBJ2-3,TGTGCCAGCAGCTTAAACGGGAGGGAAAAAGATACGCAGTATTTT,CASSLNGREKDTQYF
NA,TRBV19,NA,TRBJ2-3,TGTGCCAGTAGTCCTCGTTGGGGGCTTACAGATACGCAGTATTTT,CASSPRWGLTDTQYF
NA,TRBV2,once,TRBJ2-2,TGTGCCAGCAGTGAATATTGGCAGGGCGGAACCGGGGAGCTGTTTTTT,CASSEYWQGGTGELFF
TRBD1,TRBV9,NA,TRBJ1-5,TGTGCCAGCAGCGTTCAGGGGGTTAATCAGCCCCAGCATTTT,CASSVQGVNQPQHF
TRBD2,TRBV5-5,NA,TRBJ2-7,TGTGCCAGCAGCTTGGTTCTAGCGGGGGCCTACGAGCAGTACTTC,CASSLVLAGAYEQYF
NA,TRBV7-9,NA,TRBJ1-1,TGTGCCAGCAGCTCCCGGGGAACGAATGAAGCTTTCTTT,CASSSRGTNEAFF
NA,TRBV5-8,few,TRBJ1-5,TGTGCCAGCAGAGGGCAGGTCAATCAGCCCCAGCATTTT,CASRGQVNQPQHF
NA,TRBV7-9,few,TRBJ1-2,TGTGCCAGCAGACCCAGGGCCGCTAGCTATGGCTACACCTTC,CASRPRAASYGYTF
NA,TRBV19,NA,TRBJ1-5,TGTGCCAGTAAGGGGGACCGTGATCAGCCCCAGCATTTT,CASKGDRDQPQHF
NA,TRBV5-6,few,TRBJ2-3,TGTGCCAGCAGCTTGAGGGTAGCGAGGACAGATACGCAGTATTTT,CASSLRVARTDTQYF
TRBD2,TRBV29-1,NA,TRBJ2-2,TGCAGCGTTGTGACCCGAAGCGGGGGCTTAGGGGAGCTGTTTTTT,CSVVTRSGGLGELFF
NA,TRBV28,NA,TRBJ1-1,TGTGCCAGCAGCCCTGGGTCGAGAGTGGGAAGAAGCACTGAAGCTTTCTTT,CASSPGSRVGRSTEAFF
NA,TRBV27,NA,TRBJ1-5,TGTGCCAGCAGTTTTTTCGGTCAGCCCCAGCATTTT,CASSFFGQPQHF
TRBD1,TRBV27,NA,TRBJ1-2,TGTGCCAGCGCCGGGACAGGGAGCGGCTACACCTTC,CASAGTGSGYTF
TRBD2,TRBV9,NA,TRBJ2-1,TGTGCCAGCAGCGAGAGCGGGAGAAACTACAATGAGCAGTTCTTC,CASSESGRNYNEQFF
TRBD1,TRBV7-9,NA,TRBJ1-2,TGTGCCAGCAGCTTTGACAGGGGAGGTGGCTACACCTTC,CASSFDRGGGYTF
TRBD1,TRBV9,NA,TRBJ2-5,TGTGCCAGCGCAAAGGACAGGGGTTCAGAGACCCAGTACTTC,CASAKDRGSETQYF
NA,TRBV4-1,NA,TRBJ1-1,TGCGCCAGCAGCCAAGGCCTCGCCAGGGGTAACACTGAAGCTTTCTTT,CASSQGLARGNTEAFF
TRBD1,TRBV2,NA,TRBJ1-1,TGTGCCAGCGAGCGAACTACCGGGACAGGGAACCGCGGAGCTTTCTTT,CASERTTGTGNRGAFF
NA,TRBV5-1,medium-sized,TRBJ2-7,TGCGCCAGCAGCTTGGAGGTCAGGGGCATCGGCGAGCAGTACTTC,CASSLEVRGIGEQYF
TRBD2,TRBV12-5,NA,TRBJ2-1,TGTGCTAGTGGTCCCACCGGAGCGGTAGCGGGACGCTACAATGAGCAGTTCTTC,CASGPTGAVAGRYNEQFF
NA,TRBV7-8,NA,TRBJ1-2,TGTGCCAGCAGCTTCAGGGTGGAGGGGTGGGGTGGCTACACCTTC,CASSFRVEGWGGYTF
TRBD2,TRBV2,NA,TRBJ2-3,TGTGCCAGCAGCGACAGGACTAGCGGGAGTTTATATACGCAGTATTTT,CASSDRTSGSLYTQYF
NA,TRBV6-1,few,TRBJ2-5,TGTGCCAGCAGTGAAATAAGAGGGCTCCCAGAGACCCAGTACTTC,CASSEIRGLPETQYF
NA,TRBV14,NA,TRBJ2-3,TGTGCCAGCAGCCAAGGGTTGTTCAGGGCAGATACGCAGTATTTT,CASSQGLFRADTQYF
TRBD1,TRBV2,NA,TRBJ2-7,TGTGCCAGCACCGGGACAGGGAAATACGAGCAGTACTTC,CASTGTGKYEQYF
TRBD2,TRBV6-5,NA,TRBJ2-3,TGTGCCAGCAGATCCGGACTAGCGGGGACAGATACGCAGTATTTT,CASRSGLAGTDTQYF
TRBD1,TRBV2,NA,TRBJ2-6,TGTGCCAGTAGGGACAGGGGGACTGGGGCCAACGTCCTGACTTTC,CASRDRGTGANVLTF
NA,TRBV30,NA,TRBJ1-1,TGTGCCTGGAGAAGGCTCCTGAACACTGAAGCTTTCTTT,CAWRRLLNTEAFF
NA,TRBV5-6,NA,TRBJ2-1,TGTGCCAGCAGCTTGAATCCAGGGCAATCCTACAATGAGCAGTTCTTC,CASSLNPGQSYNEQFF
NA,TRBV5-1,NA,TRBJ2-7,TGCGCCAGCAGCTTGGTGGGACAATCCGGGGAGCAGTACTTC,CASSLVGQSGEQYF
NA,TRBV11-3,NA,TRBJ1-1,TGTGCCAGCATGGTGGGGGGGCTGAACACTGAAGCTTTCTTT,CASMVGGLNTEAFF
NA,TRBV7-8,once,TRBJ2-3,TGTGCCAGCAGCTTCCCCCTCAGGCGCGAGATTCAAACCACAGATACGCAGTATTTT,CASSFPLRREIQTTDTQYF
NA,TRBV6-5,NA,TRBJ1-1,TGTGCCAGCAGTTTAGGTTTGGTTGGGAACACTGAAGCTTTCTTT,CASSLGLVGNTEAFF
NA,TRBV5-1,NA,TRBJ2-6,TGCGCCAGCAGCATTCAAGACTCTGGGGCCAACGTCCTGACTTTC,CASSIQDSGANVLTF
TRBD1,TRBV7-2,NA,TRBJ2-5,TGTGCCAGCAGCTGGGGGGACAGGGGGTCCGGGACCCAGTACTTC,CASSWGDRGSGTQYF
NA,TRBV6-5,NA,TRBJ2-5,TGTGCCAGCAGTTACGGGGAAGGTACCCAGTACTTC,CASSYGEGTQYF